This is a list of T cell receptor beta chains from one sample in a study of T-cell reconstitution after alpha-beta-depleted transplantation in children. TCRdb passed the PCR reads through MiXCR, listing each CDR3 protein once. The data hold around 490,000 distinct CDR3 sequences, with approximately 10% observed a single time. The specimen was PBMCs, mostly from graft donor cells, collected 180 days after TCRalphabeta/CD19-depleted stem cell transplant. The receptor set was obtained from a female patient aged 2-10 years who had a stem cell transplant for aplastic anemia, so the T cells may come from the graft donor. The conserved cysteine and the conserved F or W are not part of the CDR3 here. Each record gives: V gene, D gene, J gene, CDR3 protein. The D gene is left open where the match is weak.

v_gene: TRBV29-1
d_gene: TRBD1
j_gene: TRBJ1-1
CDR3aa: SVELRGRRTAF

v_gene: TRBV12-3/TRBV12-4
d_gene: .
j_gene: TRBJ2-7
CDR3aa: ASSFARPTVRGYEQY

v_gene: TRBV5-1
d_gene: TRBD1
j_gene: TRBJ2-7
CDR3aa: ASSLASGQGASILAGYHEQY

v_gene: TRBV6-5
d_gene: TRBD1
j_gene: TRBJ2-2
CDR3aa: ASSYEDRGPPNTGELF

v_gene: TRBV12-3/TRBV12-4
d_gene: .
j_gene: TRBJ2-6
CDR3aa: ASSPTQGSAGANVLT

v_gene: TRBV7-8
d_gene: .
j_gene: TRBJ2-7
CDR3aa: ASSDVTLTSPSSYEQY

v_gene: TRBV12-3/TRBV12-4
d_gene: TRBD1
j_gene: TRBJ1-1
CDR3aa: ASSLEGPRGADTEAF

v_gene: TRBV3-1
d_gene: TRBD2
j_gene: TRBJ2-7
CDR3aa: ASSRLAHSYEQY

v_gene: TRBV20-1
d_gene: .
j_gene: TRBJ1-1
CDR3aa: SASPARSHFEAF

v_gene: TRBV7-9
d_gene: TRBD1
j_gene: TRBJ1-5
CDR3aa: ASSPSWGTGANQPQH

v_gene: TRBV6-1
d_gene: .
j_gene: TRBJ2-5
CDR3aa: ASSENGVGDHLLKTQY

v_gene: TRBV7-9
d_gene: .
j_gene: TRBJ2-1
CDR3aa: ASSSSGQTYNEQF

v_gene: TRBV25-1
d_gene: .
j_gene: TRBJ2-5
CDR3aa: ASSEGPSGQY

v_gene: TRBV4-3
d_gene: .
j_gene: TRBJ1-2
CDR3aa: ASSQAFQEAHYGYT

v_gene: TRBV25-1
d_gene: .
j_gene: TRBJ1-6
CDR3aa: ASSSQAPGTGSPLH

v_gene: TRBV5-4
d_gene: .
j_gene: TRBJ2-5
CDR3aa: ASSEQGPETQY

v_gene: TRBV10-3
d_gene: TRBD1
j_gene: TRBJ2-6
CDR3aa: AISESTGAGANVLT

v_gene: TRBV11-2
d_gene: TRBD2
j_gene: TRBJ2-2
CDR3aa: ASSQPGLVPGNTGELF

v_gene: TRBV28
d_gene: .
j_gene: TRBJ1-2
CDR3aa: ASTPRERGSFNYGYT

v_gene: TRBV5-1
d_gene: .
j_gene: TRBJ2-1
CDR3aa: ASSYGPGWNEQF

v_gene: TRBV20-1
d_gene: TRBD2
j_gene: TRBJ2-3
CDR3aa: SASPPSGKGDTQY

v_gene: TRBV24-1
d_gene: TRBD1
j_gene: TRBJ2-6
CDR3aa: ATSGPTGVGANVLT

v_gene: TRBV12-3/TRBV12-4
d_gene: TRBD1
j_gene: TRBJ1-4
CDR3aa: ASSWGTVEKLF

v_gene: TRBV12-3/TRBV12-4
d_gene: TRBD1
j_gene: TRBJ1-4
CDR3aa: ASSWGHRGPRNEKLF

v_gene: TRBV10-1
d_gene: TRBD1
j_gene: TRBJ2-1
CDR3aa: ASSESTGFHNEQF

v_gene: TRBV2
d_gene: .
j_gene: TRBJ1-2
CDR3aa: ASTTGKIRGYT

v_gene: TRBV12-3/TRBV12-4
d_gene: TRBD1
j_gene: TRBJ2-7
CDR3aa: ASSGGQDPYEQY

v_gene: TRBV20-1
d_gene: TRBD2
j_gene: TRBJ2-1
CDR3aa: SARAGTRGSAEQF

v_gene: TRBV14
d_gene: .
j_gene: TRBJ2-4
CDR3aa: ASSSFEREDIQY

v_gene: TRBV5-5
d_gene: TRBD1
j_gene: TRBJ1-5
CDR3aa: ASSKMGTGGGQPQH

v_gene: TRBV19
d_gene: .
j_gene: TRBJ1-2
CDR3aa: ASSTTYYT

v_gene: TRBV13
d_gene: TRBD2
j_gene: TRBJ2-2
CDR3aa: ASTSRRGGSNTGELF

v_gene: TRBV27
d_gene: .
j_gene: TRBJ2-1
CDR3aa: ASSLVGARDEQF

v_gene: TRBV7-2
d_gene: .
j_gene: TRBJ2-1
CDR3aa: ASSSLGPSYNEQF

v_gene: TRBV6-6
d_gene: .
j_gene: TRBJ2-1
CDR3aa: ASSIRLLNEQF

v_gene: TRBV12-3/TRBV12-4
d_gene: .
j_gene: TRBJ1-4
CDR3aa: ASSLQPWREKLF

v_gene: TRBV7-6
d_gene: TRBD1
j_gene: TRBJ1-6
CDR3aa: ASSLGDRRWYNSPLH

v_gene: TRBV7-2
d_gene: .
j_gene: TRBJ2-1
CDR3aa: ASRFSGPSYNEQF

v_gene: TRBV20-1
d_gene: TRBD1
j_gene: TRBJ2-1
CDR3aa: SATRGPTYNEQF

v_gene: TRBV14
d_gene: .
j_gene: TRBJ1-5
CDR3aa: ASSQRGLGQPQH

v_gene: TRBV5-1
d_gene: .
j_gene: TRBJ1-2
CDR3aa: ASGRDAIGGYT

v_gene: TRBV27
d_gene: .
j_gene: TRBJ1-2
CDR3aa: ASSLKGQPLGYT

v_gene: TRBV20-1
d_gene: .
j_gene: TRBJ2-1
CDR3aa: SAPTTTPRYNEQF

v_gene: TRBV20-1
d_gene: TRBD2
j_gene: TRBJ2-3
CDR3aa: RDRTSGTTTDTQY

v_gene: TRBV20-1
d_gene: .
j_gene: TRBJ2-3
CDR3aa: SARELSTDTQY

v_gene: TRBV6-1
d_gene: TRBD1
j_gene: TRBJ2-1
CDR3aa: ASSPDRGINEQF

v_gene: TRBV7-2
d_gene: TRBD2
j_gene: TRBJ2-7
CDR3aa: ASSSTGTSGRQY

v_gene: TRBV28
d_gene: TRBD1
j_gene: TRBJ2-7
CDR3aa: ASRSGTARSYEQY

v_gene: TRBV27
d_gene: TRBD2
j_gene: TRBJ2-3
CDR3aa: ASSSLGTSGRVGDTQY

v_gene: TRBV7-2
d_gene: .
j_gene: TRBJ1-1
CDR3aa: ASSLAARFAEAF

v_gene: TRBV18
d_gene: .
j_gene: TRBJ1-1
CDR3aa: ASSPLTGLRDTEAF

v_gene: TRBV9
d_gene: .
j_gene: TRBJ1-5
CDR3aa: ASSPLASEGGPQH

v_gene: TRBV3-1
d_gene: .
j_gene: TRBJ2-1
CDR3aa: ASSQGGSLQF

v_gene: TRBV20-1
d_gene: TRBD2
j_gene: TRBJ2-1
CDR3aa: SAKGLAAPSPNEQF